This T cell receptor beta chain was obtained from a study of blood T cells in healthy people across ages. The CDR3 consists of 16 residues. The V segment lost 2 bases and the J segment 11 bases; nucleotides outside the gene matches: 12. CDR1 is LGHDT and CDR2 is YNNKEL in the germline V gene (reference sequence). A second PCR, run for about 7 to 11 cycles, used a sample-barcoded 5' primer plus a J-beta primer mix. TCRdb reprocessed the 5' RACE reads with MiXCR, giving one entry per CDR3 protein. The repertoire has approximately 1.5 million distinct CDR3 sequences, roughly 30% of them found once; the top ten carry around 10%.

The chain is built from TRBV3-1 and TRBJ2-3, with TRBD2 matching over 11 bases. This clonotype originated in a woman younger than 45 in good health. The sequencing input was blood. The CDR3 loop is CASSQRLAGGLEEQYF. Written as DNA, the CDR3 is TGTGCCAGCAGCCAAAGGCTAGCGGGGGGACTCGAAGAGCAGTATTTT.